This record concerns one T cell receptor (beta chain) sequence. Its antigen is not identified. This sample is part of a study of graft-versus-host responses after intestinal transplantation. Study background: Recipients uniformly received anti-thymocyte globulin induction, followed by tacrolimus and steroids for approximately 3 years.

Germline CDR1 MNHNS, CDR2 SASEGT. Unmatched junction bases numbered 11, after V lost 7 bases and J lost 7 bases. The CDR3 runs 15 residues. General study points: High graft-versus-host to host-versus-graft clonal ratios were found in allografts of patients who had graft-donor T cell macrochimerism. HvG clone declines early post-transplant were associated with peak circulating GvH levels. There were GvH clones found in recipient marrow, and some of them appeared first in ileum or blood.

Data came from immunoSEQ multiplex PCR; TCRdb stores just in-frame clones and leaves some out. The sample has around 100,000 clones, about nine tenths seen once. Sequencing used unstimulated CD4+ T cells sorted from spleen or lymph node cells, obtained before transplant. This sequence originates from a human donor who was the organ donor for an intestinal transplant. The rearrangement joins TRBV6-1 to TRBJ1-5; the match to TRBD1 covers 9 bases. The CDR3: CASNPDGQGSQPQHF. CDR3 in DNA: TGTGCCAGCAACCCCGACGGACAGGGGTCCCAGCCCCAGCATTTT.